This paragraph reports one T cell receptor beta chain. Its antigen is still unknown. This entry is derived from a study of OX40 agonist ivuxolimab in advanced cancers. About the study: Given to patients was ivuxolimab, an agonistic anti-OX40 (CD134) antibody. Patients with prior anti-PD-1, anti-PD-L1 or anti-CTLA-4 therapy were eligible; 35% to 45% had some. Whole-study results and caveats: In the 0.1 to 3.0 mg/kg range, CD4+ and CD8+ blood T cells had expanded clonally by week 6.

The cohort excluded patients with autoimmune disease history or systemic immunosuppression. The table came from immunoSEQ multiplex PCR; TCRdb's copy has only in-frame clones and leaves some out. The sample yields roughly 53,000 clones, 85% to 90% seen once. Here the sequenced sample was CD4+ or CD8+ T cells sorted from blood, taken in a trial of the OX40 agonist ivuxolimab. This TCR was sampled from an adult with an advanced solid tumor such as melanoma, head and neck, liver or kidney cancer.

The CDR3, as DNA: TGTGCCGGCCCAGGGGGGGCTGGGGCCAACGTCCTGACTTTC. Amino acids: CAGPGGAGANVLTF. The chain joins TRBV21-1 to TRBJ2-6. TRBV21-1 is a documented pseudogene. The CDR3 is 14 amino acids.